This is a list of T cell receptor beta chains from one sample in a study of identical twins. TCRdb used MiXCR to reprocess the 5' RACE reads, holding one entry per CDR3 protein. Of 600,000 to 800,000 distinct CDR3 sequences listed, around 20% are singletons. The sample also formed part of further work on T cells expressing NK-cell markers.

The sample comprised PBMCs. The receptor source for this set is a woman under 30 in good health. Both conserved end residues are part of each CDR3. D genes are given only for firm matches. For some rows the clone size is stated as once, few or many, or as a class when expanded; others skip it.

d_call: TRBD2; v_call: TRBV11-3; j_call: TRBJ2-7; clone_size: few; cdr3_aa: CASRLVLGALAGSYEQYF; cdr3_nt: TGTGCCAGCAGGCTTGTATTAGGGGCACTAGCGGGATCCTACGAGCAGTACTTC
d_call: NA; v_call: TRBV20-1; j_call: TRBJ2-1; clone_size: NA; cdr3_aa: CSALPLVGEQFF; cdr3_nt: TGCAGTGCTTTACCCCTAGTGGGTGAGCAGTTCTTC
d_call: TRBD1; v_call: TRBV6-1; j_call: TRBJ1-2; clone_size: NA; cdr3_aa: CASSEATLDREGYTF; cdr3_nt: TGTGCCAGCAGTGAAGCCACCTTGGACAGGGAAGGCTACACCTTC
d_call: TRBD1; v_call: TRBV7-9; j_call: TRBJ1-1; clone_size: many; cdr3_aa: CASSRDRGLTEAFF; cdr3_nt: TGTGCCAGCAGCCGTGACAGGGGGTTAACTGAAGCTTTCTTT
d_call: TRBD1; v_call: TRBV20-1; j_call: TRBJ1-3; clone_size: NA; cdr3_aa: CSASFGTGRTSGNTIYF; cdr3_nt: TGCAGTGCTAGTTTTGGGACAGGACGCACCTCTGGAAACACCATATATTTT
d_call: NA; v_call: TRBV12-3/TRBV12-4; j_call: TRBJ2-7; clone_size: many; cdr3_aa: CASSLRGIYEQYF; cdr3_nt: TGTGCCAGCAGTTTAAGGGGGATCTACGAGCAGTACTTC
d_call: NA; v_call: TRBV2; j_call: TRBJ1-1; clone_size: NA; cdr3_aa: CASTEAFF; cdr3_nt: TGTGCCAGCACTGAAGCTTTCTTT
d_call: NA; v_call: TRBV14; j_call: TRBJ2-1; clone_size: NA; cdr3_aa: CASSSYGGLYNEQFF; cdr3_nt: TGTGCCAGCAGTTCTTACGGGGGACTTTACAATGAGCAGTTCTTC
d_call: NA; v_call: TRBV20-1; j_call: TRBJ2-1; clone_size: few; cdr3_aa: CSANGPKQFF; cdr3_nt: TGCAGTGCTAATGGACCAAAGCAGTTCTTC
d_call: TRBD2; v_call: TRBV20-1; j_call: TRBJ2-1; clone_size: NA; cdr3_aa: CSARVGSGASSYNEQFF; cdr3_nt: TGCAGTGCTAGGGTCGGGAGCGGGGCTAGCTCCTACAATGAGCAGTTCTTC
d_call: TRBD2; v_call: TRBV10-3; j_call: TRBJ2-1; clone_size: NA; cdr3_aa: CAISFGTAPGLAGYNEQFF; cdr3_nt: TGTGCCATCAGTTTCGGGACCGCTCCGGGACTAGCGGGTTACAATGAGCAGTTCTTC
d_call: NA; v_call: TRBV12-3/TRBV12-4; j_call: TRBJ1-1; clone_size: NA; cdr3_aa: CASSLEIFGYTEAFF; cdr3_nt: TGTGCCAGCAGTTTAGAGATTTTCGGGTACACTGAAGCTTTCTTT
d_call: NA; v_call: TRBV10-3; j_call: TRBJ2-1; clone_size: many; cdr3_aa: CAISEWREGYNEQFF; cdr3_nt: TGTGCCATCAGTGAGTGGCGGGAAGGTTACAATGAGCAGTTCTTC
d_call: NA; v_call: TRBV20-1; j_call: TRBJ2-5; clone_size: few; cdr3_aa: CSAQVFETQYF; cdr3_nt: TGCAGTGCTCAAGTTTTTGAGACCCAGTACTTC
d_call: NA; v_call: TRBV7-9; j_call: TRBJ1-6; clone_size: NA; cdr3_aa: CASSVIGGLHF; cdr3_nt: TGTGCCAGCAGTGTAATAGGAGGTCTCCACTTT